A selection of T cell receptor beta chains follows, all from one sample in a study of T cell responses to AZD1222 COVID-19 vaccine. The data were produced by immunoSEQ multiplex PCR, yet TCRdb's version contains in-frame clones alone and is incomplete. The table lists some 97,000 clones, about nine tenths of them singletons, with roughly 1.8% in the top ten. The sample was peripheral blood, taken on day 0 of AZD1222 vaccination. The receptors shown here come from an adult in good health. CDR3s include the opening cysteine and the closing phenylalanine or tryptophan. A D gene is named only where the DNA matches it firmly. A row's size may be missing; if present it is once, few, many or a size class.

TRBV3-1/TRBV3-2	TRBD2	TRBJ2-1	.	TGTGCCAGCAAAAGCGGGAGCTCCTACAATGAGCAGTTCTTC	CASKSGSSYNEQFF
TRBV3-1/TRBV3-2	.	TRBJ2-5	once	TGTGCCAGCAGCCAAGTCGGTCTGTCGGGAGTCTGGGAGACCCAGTACTTC	CASSQVGLSGVWETQYF
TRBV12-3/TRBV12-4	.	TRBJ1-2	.	TGTGCCAGCAGTTTAGCAGGAGTGCGGGGCTACACCTTC	CASSLAGVRGYTF
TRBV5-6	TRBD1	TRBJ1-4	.	TGTGCCAGCAGCCCCCGGCGGGACAGGGGCAGAGAAAAACTGTTTTTT	CASSPRRDRGREKLFF
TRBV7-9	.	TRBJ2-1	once	TGTGCCAGCAGCTTTATGGACGACGAGCAGTTCTTC	CASSFMDDEQFF
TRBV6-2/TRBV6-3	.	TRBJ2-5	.	TGTGCCAGCAGTTACTATGGGGAGACCCAGTACTTC	CASSYYGETQYF
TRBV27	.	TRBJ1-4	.	TGTGCCAGCAGTCCAGAGACGGCGACAACTAATGAAAAACTGTTTTTT	CASSPETATTNEKLFF
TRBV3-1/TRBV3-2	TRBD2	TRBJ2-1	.	TGTGCCAGCAGCCTGGGTAGCGGGAGGGTAAATGAGCAGTTCTTC	CASSLGSGRVNEQFF
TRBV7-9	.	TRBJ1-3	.	TGTGCCAGCAGCTTAGTACGGTACTCTGGAAACACCATATATTTT	CASSLVRYSGNTIYF
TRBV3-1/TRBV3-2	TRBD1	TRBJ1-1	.	TGTGCCAGCAGCGACAGGGGGAGGAACACTGAAGCTTTCTTT	CASSDRGRNTEAFF
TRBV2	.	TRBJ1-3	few	TGTGCCAGCAGCAAACGCTCAGAGGAAAACACCATATATTTT	CASSKRSEENTIYF
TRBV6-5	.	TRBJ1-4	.	TGTGCCAGCTCCTCAGATCCGGATGAAAAACTGTTTTTT	CASSSDPDEKLFF
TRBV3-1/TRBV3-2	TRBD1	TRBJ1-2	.	TGTGCCAGCAGCCCACTTGACAGGGACTACGATGGCTACACCTTC	CASSPLDRDYDGYTF
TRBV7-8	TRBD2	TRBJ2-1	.	TGTGCCAGCAGCCTCGGTAGGGACTATCCTGAACCGGGGAGCTCCTACAATGAGCAGTTCTTC	CASSLGRDYPEPGSSYNEQFF
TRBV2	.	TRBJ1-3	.	TGTGCCAGCAGTGATTGGAACACCATATATTTT	CASSDWNTIYF
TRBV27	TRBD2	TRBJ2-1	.	TGTGCCAGCAGCTACTCTAGCGGTTACTACAATGAGCAGTTCTTC	CASSYSSGYYNEQFF
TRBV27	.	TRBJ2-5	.	TGTGCCAATATGGCGGGGGCTTGCGGGACCCAGTACTTC	CANMAGACGTQYF
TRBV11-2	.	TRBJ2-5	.	TGTGCCAGCAGCTTATCCAGGGGTCCTCAAGAGACCCAGTACTTC	CASSLSRGPQETQYF
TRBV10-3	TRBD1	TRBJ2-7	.	TGTGCCATCAGTGAGTCAGGGACAGCCATGACTTACGAGCAGTACTTC	CAISESGTAMTYEQYF
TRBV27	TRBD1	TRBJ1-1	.	TGTGCCAGTCAACAGGGGTGGCAGAACACTGAAGCTTTCTTT	CASQQGWQNTEAFF
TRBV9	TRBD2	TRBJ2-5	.	TGTGCCAGCAGCGAAGGGACTAGCGGGAATCAAGAGACCCAGTACTTC	CASSEGTSGNQETQYF
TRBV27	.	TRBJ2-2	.	TGTGCCAGCGGCACTGGGACATACACCGGGGAGCTGTTTTTT	CASGTGTYTGELFF
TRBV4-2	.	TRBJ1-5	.	TGTGCCAGCAGCCAAGAGGCGCGCAGAAGCAATCAGCCCCAGCATTTT	CASSQEARRSNQPQHF
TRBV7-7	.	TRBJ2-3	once	TGTGCCAGCAGCCCCTACGAGGGTAGCACAGATACGCAGTATTTT	CASSPYEGSTDTQYF
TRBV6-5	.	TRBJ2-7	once	TGTGCCAGCAGCCTGTTGGCCGAGCAGTACTTC	CASSLLAEQYF
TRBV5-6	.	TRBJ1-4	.	TGTGCCAGCAGCTTCGACCCGCAGGGGACGGGGTATGAAAAACTGTTTTTT	CASSFDPQGTGYEKLFF
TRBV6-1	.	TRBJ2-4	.	TGTGCCAGCAGTGACAGTCTAAATAAAAACATTCAGTACTTC	CASSDSLNKNIQYF
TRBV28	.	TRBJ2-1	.	TGTGCCAGCACGGGGCTGAGGAATGAGCAGTTCTTC	CASTGLRNEQFF
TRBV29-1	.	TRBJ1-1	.	TGCAGCGTTGAAGAGTGGCCTGAAGCTTTCTTT	CSVEEWPEAFF
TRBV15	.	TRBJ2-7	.	TGTGCCACCAGCAGAGGGCAGGGTCCTAGAGAGCAGTACTTC	CATSRGQGPREQYF
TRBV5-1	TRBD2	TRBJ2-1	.	TGCGCCAGCAGCTTGGGGCTAGCGGGAACCAATGAGCAGTTCTTC	CASSLGLAGTNEQFF
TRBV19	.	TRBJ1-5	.	TGTGCCAGTAGTATATACAGGGAGGATCAGCCCCAGCATTTT	CASSIYREDQPQHF
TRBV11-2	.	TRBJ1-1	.	TGTGCCAGCAGCTCAAGTTTGACAGGCGTCCATGGCATGAACACTGAAGCTTTCTTT	CASSSSLTGVHGMNTEAFF
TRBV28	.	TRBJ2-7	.	TGTGCCAGCAGTCCCCTACAAGCAGCCTCCTACGAGCAGTACTTC	CASSPLQAASYEQYF
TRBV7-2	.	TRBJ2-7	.	TGTGCCAGCAACCCTCTCGACAGCAACTCCTACGAGCAGTACTTC	CASNPLDSNSYEQYF
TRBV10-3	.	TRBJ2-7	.	TGTGCCATCAGTGACCCGGCGAGCGGAGTTCTCTACGAGCAGTACTTC	CAISDPASGVLYEQYF
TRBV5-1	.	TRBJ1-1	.	TGCGCCAGCAGCTTGGGACCAGGGGAGAACACTGAAGCTTTCTTT	CASSLGPGENTEAFF
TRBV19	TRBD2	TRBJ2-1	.	TGTGCCAGTAGTATCGGGAGGAGGTCCTACAATGAGCAGTTCTTC	CASSIGRRSYNEQFF
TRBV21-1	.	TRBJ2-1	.	TGTGCCAGCGACCTACCGCCACTAGAGTACAATGAGCAGTTCTTC	CASDLPPLEYNEQFF
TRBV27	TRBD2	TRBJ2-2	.	TGTGCCAGCAGCCTGGGACTAGCGGGGAATACCGGGGAGCTGTTTTTT	CASSLGLAGNTGELFF